Sequencing of this T cell receptor beta chain was carried out in a study of shared clonotypes between healthy human individuals. Measured with immunoSEQ multiplex PCR; TCRdb has only the in-frame clones, and not every one. The data show roughly 2 million clones, 85% to 95% seen once. This clone has only one observation. Its antigen is unidentified. The naive CD8 fraction comprised CD45RO-negative cells positively selected for CCR7 and excluded terminally differentiated effector memory CD45RA+ cells. Study outcomes and limitations: What rarefaction showed was incomplete sorted-subset sequencing despite large depth. Naive CD4 clonotypes overlapped across several donors at roughly 5%.

The CDR3 runs to 13 residues. The germline gives CDR1 SEHNR, CDR2 FQNEAQ (reference sequence). Trimming left V 5 bases short and J 2 bases short, with 9 bases between. The sequence was collected from a man in his late teens or twenties in good health. This rearrangement joins TRBV7-9 to TRBJ2-5; tentatively, D is TRBD1 (6 bases). The sequencing input was naive CD8+ T cells sorted from blood. CDR3 nucleotides: TGTGCCAGCAGCGACGGACAGCAAGAGACCCAGTACTTC. It specifies CASSDGQQETQYF. The full variable domain, rest sourced from reference TRBV7-9 and TRBJ2-5, is DTGVSQNPRHKITKRGQNVTFRCDPISEHNRLYWYRQTLGQGPEFLTYFQNEAQLEKSRLLSDRFSAERPKGSFSTLEIQRTEQGDSAMYLCASSDGQQETQYFGPGTRLLVL.